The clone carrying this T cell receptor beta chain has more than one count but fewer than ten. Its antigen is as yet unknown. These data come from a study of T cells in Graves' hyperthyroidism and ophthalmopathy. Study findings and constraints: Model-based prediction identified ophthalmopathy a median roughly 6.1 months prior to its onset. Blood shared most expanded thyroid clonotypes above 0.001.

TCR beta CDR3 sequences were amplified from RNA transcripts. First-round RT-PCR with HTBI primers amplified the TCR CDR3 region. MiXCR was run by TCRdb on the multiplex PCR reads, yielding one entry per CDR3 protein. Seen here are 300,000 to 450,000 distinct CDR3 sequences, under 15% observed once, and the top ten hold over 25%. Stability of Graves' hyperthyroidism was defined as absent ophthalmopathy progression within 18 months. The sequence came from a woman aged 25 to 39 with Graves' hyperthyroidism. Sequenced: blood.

CDR3 amino acids: CASVGVQGWTEAFF. DNA of the CDR3: TGTGCCAGCGTGGGGGTGCAGGGGTGGACTGAAGCTTTCTTT. The chain uses TRBV27 and TRBJ1-1, with a weak D call TRBD1 (6 bases). The germline V gene has CDR1 MNHEY and CDR2 SMNVEV (reference sequence). Trimming took off 8 bases at V and 5 bases at J, with 18 bases between the two ends. The CDR3 has 14 residues.